This T cell receptor beta chain appears in the sequencing data of a study of neurological immune-mediated disorders. The sample's time point: longitudinal time-point 2. From the 5' RACE reads, TCRdb called clonotypes with MiXCR, one entry per CDR3 protein. This table holds about 80,000 distinct CDR3 sequences, almost 6% found once. Trimming removed 1 base at V and 4 bases at J, with 9 bases between. The CDR3 loop spans 14 amino acids. Germline loops: CDR1 LGHDT, CDR2 YNNKEL (reference sequence). This clonotype was counted many times. This TCR came from a woman in her sixties with multiple sclerosis. Source material: PBMCs. The chain couples TRBV3-1 to TRBJ2-3; D is tentatively TRBD1 or TRBD2 (6 bases each). CDR3 sequence reads: CASSQGGAADTQYF. The DNA for the CDR3 is TGTGCCAGCAGCCAAGGGGGGGCGGCAGATACGCAGTATTTT.